A single count supports the clone carrying this T cell receptor (beta chain). Its specificity is unknown. PCR employed 60 Vbeta and 13 Jbeta primers. Sequenced by immunoSEQ multiplex PCR; TCRdb stores in-frame clones only, minus some. Among under 200,000 clones listed, 80% were seen once. This specimen belongs to a study of cytomegalovirus exposure and HLA in healthy donors. CDR1 and CDR2 (germline): SGHNT, YYREEE (reference sequence). This CDR3 comprises 15 residues. V lost 0 bases, J lost 2 bases, and 8 bases lay in between. General study points: A missense DCLRE1C variant was associated with V- and J-gene trimming of TCR beta chains in a later analysis, and an independent cohort replicated the association.

The sample taken for sequencing was PBMCs. The source is a man aged 25 to 40 in good health and CMV-seronegative. The rearrangement uses TRBV5-4 and TRBJ1-4; D uncertain. CDR3 sequence reads: CASSLGSVTNEKLFF. CDR3 in DNA: TGTGCCAGCAGCTTGGGTTCGGTGACTAATGAAAAACTGTTTTTT.